These 20 T cell receptor beta chains originate from one sample sequenced in a study of shared clonotypes between healthy human individuals. The protocol was immunoSEQ multiplex PCR, while the TCRdb copy is restricted to in-frame clones and leaves out a portion. Of 1,400,000 or so clones listed, 98% were seen once; the top ten hold about 0.35%. The sample comprised naive CD4+ T cells sorted from blood. Subset reported: CD45RA+ positively selected. The receptors stem from a man aged 30 to 45 in good health.

This chain joins TRBV28 and TRBJ1-3; D gene unclear. Looked up from germline, CDR1 is MDHEN and CDR2 is SYDVKM. CDR3 length: 12 residues. V lost 2 bases and J 3 bases, leaving 2 bases between the germline ends. This chain's CDR3 is CASSLNGNTIYF. CDR3 nucleotides: TGTGCCAGCAGTTTAAATGGAAACACCATATATTTT.

On this clone: The sample contains more than one DNA sequence encoding this CDR3. The V call is TRBV30, the J call TRBJ1-1; D ambiguous. In germline, CDR1 is GTSNPN, CDR2 SVGIG (reference sequence). The CDR3 spans 13 residues. Trimming shortened V by 2 bases and J by 1 base, and 8 bases separated the two germline ends. The CDR3 bases are TGTGCCTGGAGTATCCGAGGGAACACTGAAGCTTTCTTT. Its protein product is CAWSIRGNTEAFF.

The chain links TRBV18 to TRBJ2-7; 7 bases align to TRBD2. Germline V lookup: CDR1 KGHSH, CDR2 LQKENI. The CDR3 loop spans 15 amino acids. V lost 5 bases to trimming and J lost 5 bases; unmatched junction nucleotides: 12. The CDR3 protein is CASSGRLAERDEQYF. DNA for the CDR3: TGTGCCAGCTCAGGTAGGCTAGCGGAGAGGGACGAGCAGTACTTC.

The V call is TRBV10-3, the J call TRBJ2-1, with a tentative D call TRBD1 (5 bases). Trimming stripped 0 bases from V and 14 bases from J, with 11 bases between. The CDR3 runs 12 residues. Germline loops: CDR1 ENHRY, CDR2 SYGVKD. The CDR3: CAISESMTEEFF. The CDR3 DNA follows: TGTGCCATCAGTGAGTCGATGACAGAGGAGTTCTTC.

The chain recombines TRBV7-3 with TRBJ2-2; D not certain. The V end lost 2 bases, the J end lost 7 bases, and 14 bases lay between the germline ends. CDR1 SGHTA and CDR2 FQGTGA come from the germline V gene. This CDR3 region has 15 residues. This CDR3 is CASSLGLRTGGELFF. For the CDR3, the DNA is TGTGCCAGCAGCTTAGGCCTTCGTACGGGCGGGGAGCTGTTTTTT.

The chain is built from TRBV6-6 and TRBJ2-1; D unresolved. The CDR3 is made up of 14 amino acids. Germline CDR1 reads MNHNY; CDR2 reads SVGAGI (reference sequence). V lost 0 bases to trimming and J lost 3 bases, with 6 bases between them. This chain's CDR3 is CASSYSTHYNEQFF. The CDR3 DNA sequence: TGTGCCAGCAGTTACTCGACTCACTACAATGAGCAGTTCTTC.

The chain joins TRBV11-3 to TRBJ1-5; no clear D. The V and J ends lost 6 bases and 6 bases respectively, with 12 bases between them. Per germline, CDR1 SGHNT and CDR2 YENEEA. The CDR3 totals 13 residues. CDR3 nucleotides: TGTGCCAGCAGTAAAACGTCGGTTCAGCCCCAGCATTTT. As protein: CASSKTSVQPQHF.

The rearrangement uses TRBV9 and TRBJ2-7, with 7 positions matching TRBD2. The J segment lost 3 bases and the V segment lost 3 bases, leaving 6 bases of the junction unmatched. The CDR3 is 14 amino acids. Germline CDR1 is SGDLS and CDR2 is YYNGEE. The CDR3, as DNA: TGTGCCAGCAGCGAGGGACTATCGGACTACGAGCAGTACTTC. Encoded protein: CASSEGLSDYEQYF.

The chain carries TRBV18 and TRBJ2-6, with 10 nucleotides matching TRBD1. The CDR3 length is 19 residues. The germline V gene encodes CDR1 KGHSH and CDR2 LQKENI. J was trimmed by 0 bases and V by 2 bases; bases with no gene match: 7. CDR3: CASSPVKTGGTSGANVLTF. The CDR3 region has the DNA TGTGCCAGCTCACCAGTCAAGACAGGGGGCACCTCTGGGGCCAACGTCCTGACTTTC.

In regard to this clone: At the DNA level, this CDR3 is encoded by other sequences in the same sample as well. This chain uses TRBV5-1 with TRBJ2-5; D possibly corresponds to TRBD2 (5 bases). V was shortened by 0 bases and J by 5 bases, with 8 bases between the two germline ends. CDR1 is SGHRS and CDR2 is YFSETQ in the germline V gene. CDR3 length equals 13 residues. CDR3 DNA: TGCGCCAGCAGCTTGGGCGGGTTGGAGACCCAGTACTTC. This codes for CASSLGGLETQYF.

The J gene is TRBJ2-7, the V gene TRBV18; a weak D match, TRBD1 (5 bases). Trimming shortened V by 1 base and J by 1 base, and 8 bases separated the two germline ends. Looked up from germline, CDR1 is KGHSH and CDR2 is LQKENI. The CDR3 is made up of 14 amino acids. The CDR3 sequence: CASSPRAGSYEQYF. The CDR3 DNA follows: TGTGCCAGCTCACCACGAGCAGGGTCCTACGAGCAGTACTTC.

The V gene is TRBV18, the J gene TRBJ2-1, with D unresolved. The CDR3 consists of 14 residues. Between the trimmed V and J ends, which lost 2 bases and 0 bases, there was a span of 5 bases. Germline V gene data show CDR1 as KGHSH and CDR2 as LQKENI. In nucleotides, the CDR3 is TGTGCCAGCTCACCAGTAAGCTCCTACAATGAGCAGTTCTTC. Protein sequence: CASSPVSSYNEQFF.

The chain joins TRBV10-3 to TRBJ2-1; possible D gene TRBD2, 6 bases. V lost 0 bases to trimming and J lost 3 bases, with 12 bases between them. CDR3 size: 16 residues. The germline V gene encodes CDR1 ENHRY and CDR2 SYGVKD. CDR3 bases: TGTGCCATCAGTGAGTCGGGGCTAGCGCGCTACAATGAGCAGTTCTTC. This gives the protein CAISESGLARYNEQFF.

The rearrangement links TRBV10-3 to TRBJ2-2, with D hard to call. Germline CDR1 is ENHRY and CDR2 is SYGVKD. Trimming stripped 11 bases from V and 0 bases from J, with 13 bases between. The CDR3 spans 14 residues. CDR3 loop: CASSAYPNTGELFF. Here the CDR3 DNA reads TGTGCCTCCTCGGCATACCCGAACACCGGGGAGCTGTTTTTT.

V usage is TRBV4-1 and J usage is TRBJ2-7, with TRBD2 as a possible D gene (5 bases). In germline, CDR1 is MGHRA, CDR2 YSYEKL. V was pared by 0 bases and J by 4 bases, with 13 bases between. There are 15 residues in the CDR3. CDR3 loop: CASSQEYIRGYEQYF. CDR3 bases: TGCGCCAGCAGCCAAGAGTATATCAGAGGGTACGAGCAGTACTTC.

The sample holds one count of this clone. V gene TRBV5-4 combines with J gene TRBJ2-1; 9 bases align to TRBD2. V gave up 4 bases and J gave up 6 bases; unmatched junction bases: 11. CDR3 length: 16 amino acids. Germline CDR1 is SGHNT and CDR2 is YYREEE (reference sequence). The chain's CDR3 is CASSQVGGRAGNEQFF. The CDR3 coding sequence is TGTGCCAGCAGCCAAGTGGGCGGGAGGGCCGGCAATGAGCAGTTCTTC.

CDR3 in amino acids: CASSFVGRSYEQYF. DNA for the CDR3: TGTGCCAGCAGTTTCGTCGGGCGCTCCTACGAGCAGTACTTC. The rearrangement links TRBV6-5 to TRBJ2-7; the D is unclear. CDR3 length: 14 residues. CDR1 is MNHEY, CDR2 SVGAGI, per germline. V dropped 4 bases and J dropped 0 bases, with 10 bases sitting between them.

V usage is TRBV5-6 and J usage is TRBJ2-1; D not certain. This CDR3 spans 15 amino acids. Trimming removed 4 bases at V and 6 bases at J, with 17 bases between. Per the germline V gene, CDR1 is SGHDT and CDR2 is YYEEEE. CDR3 coding DNA: TGTGCCAGCAGCAACTATGGGCCCCCGGGCAATGAGCAGTTCTTC. This sequence encodes CASSNYGPPGNEQFF.

This chain links TRBV6-5 with TRBJ1-1; D is unclear. The CDR3 is 14 amino acids. Germline V gene data show CDR1 as MNHEY and CDR2 as SVGAGI. Trimming took off 2 bases at V and 4 bases at J, with 11 bases between the two ends. The CDR3 bases are TGTGCCAGCAGTTACCGGGCCTCCGTCACTGAAGCTTTCTTT. Its protein is CASSYRASVTEAFF.

This clone was seen only once. This chain links TRBV9 with TRBJ2-7, with TRBD1 matching over 10 bases. Germline CDR1 is SGDLS and CDR2 is YYNGEE. The CDR3 spans 15 residues. Trimming cost V 3 bases and J 0 bases; bases outside gene matches: 3. The CDR3 nucleotides read TGTGCCAGCAGCGGGGGACAGGGGCGCTCCTACGAGCAGTACTTC. Translating gives CASSGGQGRSYEQYF.